The 10 T cell receptor beta chains given below trace back to one sample, sequenced in a study of PD-1 blockade in classical Hodgkin lymphoma. The time point: newly diagnosed, previously untreated cHL patient sample. Produced via immunoSEQ multiplex PCR; TCRdb's table is partial and in-frame only. The sample lists 15,000 to 20,000 clones; 87% were seen once. Input material: peripheral blood mononuclear cells (PBMCs). All receptors derive from a human donor with classical Hodgkin lymphoma.

The chain combines TRBV27 with TRBJ2-6; D may be TRBD1 (6 bases). Germline V gene lookup returns CDR1 MNHEY and CDR2 SMNVEV (reference sequence). Trimming stripped 5 bases from V and 0 bases from J, with 11 bases between. The CDR3 consists of 16 residues. The CDR3 DNA is TGTGCCAGCAGTCGTCCAGGGGTCTCTGGGGCCAACGTCCTGACTTTC. Its translation is CASSRPGVSGANVLTF.

This chain joins TRBV30 and TRBJ2-7; no clear D gene. The germline V gene encodes CDR1 GTSNPN and CDR2 SVGIG (reference sequence). Trimming removed 0 bases from V and 3 bases from J, with 12 bases in between. The CDR3 extends over 14 amino acids. As DNA, the CDR3 is TGTGCCTGGAGTGTCGCACCTCTTTTCTACGAGCAGTACTTC. As protein: CAWSVAPLFYEQYF.

The chain couples TRBV28 to TRBJ2-3; 11 positions match TRBD2. The germline V gene encodes CDR1 MDHEN and CDR2 SYDVKM. The CDR3 totals 15 residues. V lost 6 bases and J lost 5; bases outside the gene matches: 7. Here the CDR3 DNA reads TGTGCCAGCAGCCTCGGGACTAGCGGACAAGATACGCAGTATTTT. Protein product: CASSLGTSGQDTQYF.

This chain connects TRBV7-7 to TRBJ2-5; possibly TRBD2 for D (7 bases). The germline CDR1 and CDR2 sequences are SSHAT and FNYEAQ (reference sequence). This CDR3 has 15 amino acids. V lost 4 bases and J 3 bases, leaving 15 bases between the germline ends. The CDR3 sequence: CASSSGGSGKETQYF. The CDR3 DNA follows: TGTGCCAGCAGCTCGGGGGGCTCGGGGAAAGAGACCCAGTACTTC.

The chain combines TRBV11-1 with TRBJ2-5; no reliable D call. Trimming took 5 bases from V and 4 from J, leaving 14 bases between them. The CDR3 loop spans 14 amino acids. Germline CDR1 reads SGHAT; CDR2 reads FQDESV (reference sequence). The CDR3 sequence: CASSPSRVGETQYF. The CDR3 DNA reads as TGTGCCAGCAGCCCCTCGCGCGTCGGAGAGACCCAGTACTTC.

The chain is built from TRBV7-8 and TRBJ1-1; D perhaps matches TRBD1 (6 bases). CDR3 length: 14 residues. The V and J ends lost 5 bases and 2 bases respectively, with 12 bases between them. The germline CDR1 and CDR2 sequences are SGHVS and FQNEAQ. DNA for the CDR3: TGTGCCAGCAGCCAGACAGGCGGTAACACTGAAGCTTTCTTT. This sequence encodes CASSQTGGNTEAFF.

The rearrangement joins TRBV19 to TRBJ2-1; 9 bases are a match to TRBD2. The CDR3 is 18 amino acids. After removal of 1 base from V and 5 bases from J, the junction contained 12 bases not matched to a gene. Germline assignment: CDR1 LNHDA and CDR2 SQIVND (reference sequence). The CDR3 spells CASSIASGAGGPHNEQFF. The CDR3 region has the DNA TGTGCCAGTAGTATAGCTAGTGGGGCGGGAGGGCCCCACAATGAGCAGTTCTTC.

CDR3 amino acids: CASSVTGAGSGYTF. DNA for the CDR3: TGTGCCAGCAGCGTTACAGGGGCGGGGAGCGGCTACACCTTC. The V gene is TRBV9, the J gene TRBJ1-2; 7 bases line up with TRBD1. This CDR3 has 14 amino acids. CDR1 and CDR2 from the germline V gene are SGDLS and YYNGEE. The V and J ends lost 2 bases and 8 bases, in that order; junction bases with no gene match: 9. Using reference TRBV9 and TRBJ1-2 for the parts outside the CDR3, the full variable domain is DSGVTQTPKHLITATGQRVTLRCSPRSGDLSVYWYQQSLDQGLQFLIQYYNGEERAKGNILERFSAQQFPDLHSELNLSSLELGDSALYFCASSVTGAGSGYTFGSGTRLTVV.

The genes are TRBV6-5 and TRBJ1-1; possibly TRBD1 for D (5 bases). V gave up 5 bases and J gave up 5 bases, with 12 bases separating them. The CDR3 sequence is 13 residues long. Germline CDR1 MNHEY, CDR2 SVGAGI. For the CDR3, the DNA is TGTGCCAGCAGTAGCCCAGGGCAAACTGAAGCTTTCTTT. Translated: CASSSPGQTEAFF.

The gene calls are TRBV4-2 and TRBJ2-5; 7 bases agree with TRBD2. J was trimmed by 4 bases and V by 1 base; bases with no gene match: 15. Germline V lookup: CDR1 LGHNA, CDR2 YNFKEQ. There are 18 residues in the CDR3. The CDR3 region is CASSQGSTGREDRETQYF. The CDR3 DNA follows: TGTGCCAGCAGCCAAGGGTCAACCGGTCGGGAGGATAGAGAGACCCAGTACTTC.